This T cell receptor (beta chain) came from a study of PD-L1 blockade in urothelial cancer (TCRdb year 2017). Concerning the study at large: Therapy was started at some point between 2013 and 2015 for all patients, and atezolizumab 1,200 mg was administered intravenously every 3 weeks. About nine tenths of the roughly 29 patients were males with bladder-origin urothelial cancer, and about 65% of the roughly 30 reported a prior smoking history. In the same patients who had TCR sequencing, pretreatment tumors also underwent whole exome sequencing and RNA sequencing. Patients had an ECOG performance status of 0 or 1 and had received between 0 and 3 prior chemotherapy regimens. Blood samples were analyzed at two time points: 3 weeks after treatment start (second dose) and 6 weeks after treatment start. Eight or nine patients reached durable clinical benefit, while some 20 patients did not. TCR sequencing covered pretreatment tumor samples and matched, serially collected peripheral blood taken before and after atezolizumab treatment. Just over 28 patients had pretreatment blood TCR-seq, some 25 had at least one posttreatment blood collection, and some 25 had tumor TCR-seq. A median of 141,255 T cells and some 90,000 unique TCRs was obtained from blood samples, and a median clonality of approximately 0.08 was observed. Durable clinical benefit was defined as progression-free survival longer than 6 months, and TCR features were also tested against progression-free and overall survival. An exploratory multi-omic analysis was conducted of the somatic, immune and clinical correlates of response to PD-L1 blockade with atezolizumab in urothelial cancer. Here is what the overall study found, with its caveats: Improved progression-free and overall survival was found to be associated with pretreatment peripheral blood TCR clonality below the median. At 3 weeks after the start of treatment, tumor-associated TCR clones in peripheral blood had expanded more in patients with durable benefit (n ≈ 22, p = 0.022). Because the sample size was small (n of about 29) and many exploratory analyses were performed, the results are intended to be hypothesis-generating.

A total of roughly 31 patients with locally advanced or metastatic urothelial carcinoma, treated at Memorial Sloan Kettering on a trial protocol, made up the cohort. Peripheral blood mononuclear cells were collected pretreatment and during treatment, at between 1 and 8 total time points per patient. The Qiagen DNeasy Blood extraction kit was used to purify genomic DNA from total PBMCs and tumor samples. PBMCs were collected pretreatment and during treatment and were isolated and stored as previously described. Clipping removes 1 base from V and 0 bases from J, with 3 as the unmatched junction base count. Its CDR3 holds 16 amino acids, cysteine through phenylalanine. Only the CDR3 DNA is retained, 48 bases long and in frame from the first base. The germline V gene (reference sequence) supplies CDR1 SEHNR and CDR2 FQNEAQ. Details on this clone: It has no known antigen specificity. Base quality data are lacking; no much larger clone is found one base away.

To estimate absolute template abundance from read counts, synthetic TCR analog templates were spiked into each PCR. TCRbeta CDR3 regions were amplified from genomic DNA with bias-controlled V and J gene primers using the immunoSEQ assay. Sequencing of rearranged TCRbeta segments was performed at approximately 20X coverage. Turning to the authors' computational methods: Clustering was used to correct sequencing errors, and CDR3s were annotated against IMGT so that V, D and J genes could be assigned. Out-of-frame and stop-codon sequences were excluded, and only productive TCRbeta rearrangements were used in downstream analyses. To compute clonality, Shannon entropy was normalized by the log of the number of unique productive sequences and then subtracted from one. Clones differing between time points or between blood and tumor were identified using Fisher's exact test with Benjamini-Hochberg correction, with an adjusted p below 0.01 applied as the threshold. Entries here come from immuneACCESS through TCRdb and include only in-frame sequences with V and J called. Some clones fail to appear in such tables; in the studies checked, an unresolved V gene covers under half of the shortfall, and the cause of the remainder is unknown. Clone size and V and J calls were adopted from that table, with D and trimming inferred from the DNA. The sample table holds some 50,000 clones, of which more than 70% were seen once. The ten largest make up about 4% of the sample.

This receptor was obtained from a man at least 80 years old with urothelial cancer. The sample in question was PBMCs, obtained around atezolizumab (anti-PD-L1) treatment. Recombination joined TRBV7-9 with TRBJ1-3; TRBD1 aligns with 7 central bases. The CDR3 corresponds to CASSLGGQVSGNTIYF. The nucleotide sequence reads as follows: TGTGCCAGCAGCTTAGGCGGACAGGTCTCTGGAAACACCATATATTTT.